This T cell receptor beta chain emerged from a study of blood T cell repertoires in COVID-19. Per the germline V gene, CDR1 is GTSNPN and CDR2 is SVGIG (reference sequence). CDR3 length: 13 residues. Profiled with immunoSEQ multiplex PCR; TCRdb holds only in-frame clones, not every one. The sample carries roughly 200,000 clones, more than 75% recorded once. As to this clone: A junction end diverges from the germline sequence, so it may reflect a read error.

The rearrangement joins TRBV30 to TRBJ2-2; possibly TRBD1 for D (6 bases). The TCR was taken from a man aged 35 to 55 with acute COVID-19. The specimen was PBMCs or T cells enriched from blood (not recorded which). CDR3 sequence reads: CARSRGWSGELFF. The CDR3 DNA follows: TGTGCCAGGAGCAGGGGTTGGTCCGGGGAGCTGTTTTTT.